The rows below give T cell receptor beta chains drawn from one sample of a study of T cell responses to AZD1222 COVID-19 vaccine. Sequencing used immunoSEQ multiplex PCR; TCRdb keeps in-frame clones, though not all of them. The sample shows some 110,000 clones, more than 80% of them seen only once. Here the sequenced sample was peripheral blood, taken 28 days after the second AZD1222 dose. These receptors all stem from an adult who received the AZD1222 COVID-19 vaccine. The CDR3 runs from the conserved cysteine through the conserved F or W. The order of the fields is V gene, clone size, J gene, D gene, CDR3 DNA, CDR3 protein. The D gene is left open where the match is weak. Expanded clones get a size class; other rows say once, few or many, or leave the size out.

v_gene: TRBV3-1/TRBV3-2
abundance: -
j_gene: TRBJ2-5
d_gene: TRBD2
CDR3nt: TGTGCCAGCAGCCAAGCGGGGGGGCCTTATCCGGAGACCCAGTACTTC
CDR3aa: CASSQAGGPYPETQYF

v_gene: TRBV6-5
abundance: -
j_gene: TRBJ2-5
d_gene: -
CDR3nt: TGTGCCAGCAGTTACCCCCCGGAGACCCAGTACTTC
CDR3aa: CASSYPPETQYF

v_gene: TRBV4-1
abundance: -
j_gene: TRBJ1-6
d_gene: -
CDR3nt: TGCGCCAGCAGCCAAGGCCCTTGGGGGGCTTCACCCCTCCACTTT
CDR3aa: CASSQGPWGASPLHF

v_gene: TRBV19
abundance: -
j_gene: TRBJ2-1
d_gene: TRBD2
CDR3nt: TGTGCCAGTAGTATCGGGCGGGGGGGTGCCTACAATGAGCAGTTCTTC
CDR3aa: CASSIGRGGAYNEQFF

v_gene: TRBV20-1
abundance: -
j_gene: TRBJ1-1
d_gene: -
CDR3nt: TGCAGTGCTAGTTTTCAGGGTGGGTTTCCTGAAGCTTTCTTT
CDR3aa: CSASFQGGFPEAFF

v_gene: TRBV6-5
abundance: once
j_gene: TRBJ1-4
d_gene: -
CDR3nt: TGTGCCAGCAGTTACGGGTGGTATAATGAAAAACTGTTTTTT
CDR3aa: CASSYGWYNEKLFF

v_gene: TRBV12-3/TRBV12-4
abundance: -
j_gene: TRBJ1-4
d_gene: -
CDR3nt: TGTGCCAGCAGCTCTGGGACCCGGCTGTTTTTT
CDR3aa: CASSSGTRLFF

v_gene: TRBV10-1
abundance: once
j_gene: TRBJ1-2
d_gene: -
CDR3nt: TGCGCCAGCAGCGCCGGGGCAGAAGGCTATGGCTACACCTTC
CDR3aa: CASSAGAEGYGYTF

v_gene: TRBV3-1/TRBV3-2
abundance: -
j_gene: TRBJ2-7
d_gene: -
CDR3nt: TGTGCCAGCAGCCATGGACCGGGGGTCGAGCAGTACTTC
CDR3aa: CASSHGPGVEQYF

v_gene: TRBV4-2
abundance: -
j_gene: TRBJ1-3
d_gene: -
CDR3nt: TGTGCCAGCAGCCAAGTTTTTTTCGGAAACACCATATATTTT
CDR3aa: CASSQVFFGNTIYF

v_gene: TRBV19
abundance: -
j_gene: TRBJ2-2
d_gene: TRBD2
CDR3nt: TGTGCCAGTAGATTCCGGGGGGGCGCCGGGGAGCTGTTTTTT
CDR3aa: CASRFRGGAGELFF

v_gene: TRBV19
abundance: few
j_gene: TRBJ1-1
d_gene: TRBD1
CDR3nt: TGTGCCAGTATCTACCTGGGACTACAGGGGGCGCATACTGAAGCTTTCTTT
CDR3aa: CASIYLGLQGAHTEAFF

v_gene: TRBV5-8
abundance: -
j_gene: TRBJ1-2
d_gene: -
CDR3nt: TGTGCCAGCTTTAAGACCGGGACGGTCTATGGCTACACCTTC
CDR3aa: CASFKTGTVYGYTF

v_gene: TRBV5-4
abundance: -
j_gene: TRBJ2-5
d_gene: -
CDR3nt: TGTGCCAGCAGCTCGGGCGTGGTGGGAGAGACCCAGTACTTC
CDR3aa: CASSSGVVGETQYF

v_gene: TRBV11-3
abundance: -
j_gene: TRBJ2-3
d_gene: -
CDR3nt: TGTGCCAGCAGCCCCTCGAGGGGAACAGATACGCAGTATTTT
CDR3aa: CASSPSRGTDTQYF

v_gene: TRBV6-5
abundance: -
j_gene: TRBJ1-5
d_gene: -
CDR3nt: TGTGCCAGCAGTTACGAAGGGGGCAATCAGCCCCAGCATTTT
CDR3aa: CASSYEGGNQPQHF

v_gene: TRBV2
abundance: -
j_gene: TRBJ1-5
d_gene: -
CDR3nt: TGTGCCAGCCGAGGGAGCTATCAGCCCCAGCATTTT
CDR3aa: CASRGSYQPQHF

v_gene: TRBV5-1
abundance: -
j_gene: TRBJ2-5
d_gene: TRBD1
CDR3nt: TGCGCCAGCAGCTCGAGGGACAGGGGGACAGAGACCCAGTACTTC
CDR3aa: CASSSRDRGTETQYF

v_gene: TRBV11-2
abundance: -
j_gene: TRBJ1-1
d_gene: -
CDR3nt: TGTGCCAGCAGCTTAGATATCGGGGGAAGCCCTGAAGCTTTCTTT
CDR3aa: CASSLDIGGSPEAFF

v_gene: TRBV10-2
abundance: -
j_gene: TRBJ2-7
d_gene: -
CDR3nt: TGCGCCAGCAGTGAGTCCCATAGCGGAGAATACGAGCAGTACTTC
CDR3aa: CASSESHSGEYEQYF

v_gene: TRBV19
abundance: -
j_gene: TRBJ2-2
d_gene: TRBD2
CDR3nt: TGTGCCACCCACAGAAACACGGGAGGCACCGGGGAGCTGTTTTTT
CDR3aa: CATHRNTGGTGELFF

v_gene: TRBV9
abundance: -
j_gene: TRBJ1-3
d_gene: -
CDR3nt: TGTGCCAGCAGCGTAGCAGGGACCAGCTCTGGAAACACCATATATTTT
CDR3aa: CASSVAGTSSGNTIYF

v_gene: TRBV11-2
abundance: -
j_gene: TRBJ1-2
d_gene: -
CDR3nt: TGTGCCAGCAGCTCCCGGACCGAGGGCTTCTATGGCTACACCTTC
CDR3aa: CASSSRTEGFYGYTF

v_gene: TRBV4-2
abundance: -
j_gene: TRBJ2-1
d_gene: TRBD2
CDR3nt: TGTGCCAGCAGCCAAGATGGTAGCGGGGGGGGCGATGAGCAGTTCTTC
CDR3aa: CASSQDGSGGGDEQFF

v_gene: TRBV6-5
abundance: -
j_gene: TRBJ1-2
d_gene: TRBD1
CDR3nt: TGTGCCAGCAGTTACCAGGGGGCGGGTAATAACTATGGCTACACCTTC
CDR3aa: CASSYQGAGNNYGYTF

v_gene: TRBV3-1/TRBV3-2
abundance: -
j_gene: TRBJ1-6
d_gene: -
CDR3nt: TGTGCCAGCAGCCAAGTGGATGATAATTCACCCCTCCACTTT
CDR3aa: CASSQVDDNSPLHF

v_gene: TRBV6-4
abundance: -
j_gene: TRBJ2-3
d_gene: -
CDR3nt: TGTGCCAGCTTAAGAGGGGTAAGCACAGATACGCAGTATTTT
CDR3aa: CASLRGVSTDTQYF

v_gene: TRBV2
abundance: -
j_gene: TRBJ2-5
d_gene: -
CDR3nt: TGTGCCAGCTTAGGCGGAGAGTACCAAGAGACCCAGTACTTC
CDR3aa: CASLGGEYQETQYF

v_gene: TRBV10-2
abundance: -
j_gene: TRBJ1-5
d_gene: -
CDR3nt: TGCGCCAGCAGTAAAATTTCAGGGATCGGGAGTCAGCCCCAGCATTTT
CDR3aa: CASSKISGIGSQPQHF

v_gene: TRBV11-2
abundance: -
j_gene: TRBJ1-2
d_gene: TRBD1
CDR3nt: TGTGCCAGCACCGGGGTACAGGGGGTTTCCGGCTACACCTTC
CDR3aa: CASTGVQGVSGYTF

v_gene: TRBV5-4
abundance: -
j_gene: TRBJ2-3
d_gene: TRBD1
CDR3nt: TGTGCCAGCAGCTTTACCGGACAGGGAAGTCAGTATTTT
CDR3aa: CASSFTGQGSQYF

v_gene: TRBV24-1
abundance: -
j_gene: TRBJ1-4
d_gene: TRBD1
CDR3nt: TGTGCCACCAGTGAGATCACAGGGGGGGATGAAAAACTGTTTTTT
CDR3aa: CATSEITGGDEKLFF

v_gene: TRBV4-1
abundance: -
j_gene: TRBJ1-5
d_gene: -
CDR3nt: TGCGCCAGCAGCCAAGAACCGGGGGTAGGTAATCAGCCCCAGCATTTT
CDR3aa: CASSQEPGVGNQPQHF

v_gene: TRBV10-3
abundance: few
j_gene: TRBJ1-1
d_gene: TRBD1
CDR3nt: TGTGCCATCCAACAGGGGGCAGGGACTGAAGCTTTCTTT
CDR3aa: CAIQQGAGTEAFF

v_gene: TRBV28
abundance: once
j_gene: TRBJ2-1
d_gene: -
CDR3nt: TGTGCCAGCAGCCCGGAACCTCGAATATCCAAGAGCTCCTACAATGAGCAGTTCTTC
CDR3aa: CASSPEPRISKSSYNEQFF

v_gene: TRBV12-3/TRBV12-4
abundance: -
j_gene: TRBJ1-2
d_gene: -
CDR3nt: TGTGCCAGCAGTTCCGGGGCCTATGGCTACACCTTC
CDR3aa: CASSSGAYGYTF

v_gene: TRBV6-5
abundance: -
j_gene: TRBJ1-2
d_gene: TRBD1
CDR3nt: TGTGCCAGCAGGGAGGGGACAGACTATGGCTACACCTTC
CDR3aa: CASREGTDYGYTF